The next 11 T cell receptor beta chains were all read from a single sample in a study of CD8+ T cells in alopecia areata. Investigators isolated RNA and reverse transcribed it into cDNA to act as the sequencing template. Measured with immunoSEQ multiplex PCR; TCRdb has only the in-frame clones, and not every one. The table includes fewer than 150,000 clones, roughly 82% detected once. Regarding treatment: oral pan-JAK inhibitor, 5-10 mg twice daily. This material consisted of CD8+ T cells sorted from blood, taken at week 4, from a patient treated with tofacitinib. The receptors were gathered from a human donor with alopecia areata.

The V gene is TRBV6-6, the J gene TRBJ1-1; D is possibly TRBD1 (5 bases). V lost 4 bases to trimming and J lost 1 base, with 7 bases between them. This CDR3 comprises 13 residues. The V gene's germline CDR1 is MNHNY and CDR2 SVGAGI (reference sequence). The CDR3 bases are TGTGCCAGCAGTTGGACACCGAACACTGAAGCTTTCTTT. It is translated as CASSWTPNTEAFF.

A single count supports this clone. The V gene is TRBV27, the J gene TRBJ2-3; 12 nucleotides match TRBD2. This CDR3 has 16 amino acids. CDR1 and CDR2 from the germline V gene are MNHEY and SMNVEV (reference sequence). The V gene end was trimmed by 5 bases and the J gene end by 1 base; junction bases not matched to a gene: 4. The chain's CDR3 is CASSQRTSGGTDTQYF. The CDR3 DNA is TGTGCCAGCAGTCAACGGACTAGCGGGGGCACAGATACGCAGTATTTT.

The chain is built from TRBV19 and TRBJ2-1; D gene unclear. Trimming removed 2 bases from V and 0 bases from J, with 14 bases in between. The CDR3 totals 17 residues. Germline V CDR1 and CDR2: LNHDA, SQIVND (reference sequence). The CDR3 DNA sequence: TGTGCCAGTAGTATAACCTCCGGTATTCACTCCTACAATGAGCAGTTCTTC. Its translation is CASSITSGIHSYNEQFF.

This clone came up a few times. The V call is TRBV5-4, the J call TRBJ2-5; the D gene is possibly TRBD2 (6 bases). V was pared by 2 bases and J by 5 bases, with 13 bases between. Germline CDR1 reads SGHNT; CDR2 reads YYREEE (reference sequence). The CDR3 has 14 residues. CDR3: CASSFGEALETQYF. The CDR3 DNA is TGTGCCAGCAGCTTTGGGGAGGCCCTTGAGACCCAGTACTTC.

The chain links TRBV7-9 to TRBJ1-1; no clear D gene. Germline CDR1 SEHNR, CDR2 FQNEAQ (reference sequence). V lost 0 bases, J lost 7 bases, and 9 bases lay in between. The CDR3 contains 13 residues. The CDR3 DNA reads TGTGCCAGCAGCTTAGCGGGCGGTGATGAAGCTTTCTTT. Its translation is CASSLAGGDEAFF.

The rearrangement uses TRBV29-1 and TRBJ2-7, with 13 bases matching TRBD2. J gave up 4 bases and V 7 bases, and 10 bases lay outside the gene matches. The germline gives CDR1 SQVTM, CDR2 ANQGSEA. The CDR3 consists of 15 residues. In DNA form, the CDR3 reads TGCAGCGCAACCGGGACTAGCGGGGCAATTTACGAGCAGTACTTC. It encodes CSATGTSGAIYEQYF.

This clone was detected only once. The chain joins TRBV27 to TRBJ2-5, with D uncertain. V lost 0 bases to trimming and J lost 5 bases, with 16 bases between them. The length of the CDR3 is 16 residues. Germline V CDR1 and CDR2: MNHEY, SMNVEV (reference sequence). CDR3 loop: CASSLSVWTAVETQYF. The CDR3 nucleotides are TGTGCCAGCAGTTTATCCGTCTGGACGGCGGTGGAGACCCAGTACTTC.

The chain employs TRBV7-2 and TRBJ2-3, with D possibly TRBD2 on 7 matching bases. Germline V gene data show CDR1 as SGHTA and CDR2 as FQGNSA. This CDR3 is built from 17 residues. V was pared by 0 bases and J by 2 bases, with 15 bases between. The CDR3 sequence: CASSLAGRGLFTDTQYF. The DNA of the CDR3 is TGTGCCAGCAGCTTAGCGGGGCGGGGGCTCTTCACAGATACGCAGTATTTT.

The V and J genes are TRBV29-1 and TRBJ2-5; 9 bases are a match to TRBD2. CDR3 length: 12 amino acids. Losses at the gene ends were 5 bases for V and 3 bases for J; bases not matched to a gene: 1. The V gene's germline CDR1 is SQVTM and CDR2 ANQGSEA. The CDR3 DNA follows: TGCAGCGTTCAGCGGGGGGAAGAGACCCAGTACTTC. Protein product: CSVQRGEETQYF.

Only a few counts were recorded for this clone. The genes are TRBV7-2 and TRBJ2-5; TRBD2 matches 13 bases. With 5 bases clipped from V and 2 bases from J, the junction kept 5 bases outside the gene matches. The CDR3 loop spans 16 amino acids. Germline-derived CDR1 and CDR2 are SGHTA and FQGNSA. CDR3 coding DNA: TGTGCCAGCAGCCTGTCACTAGCGGGGGGGCAAGAGACCCAGTACTTC. This encodes CASSLSLAGGQETQYF. Full variable domain (rest looked up from reference TRBV7-2 and TRBJ2-5): GAGVSQSPSNKVTEKGKDVELRCDPISGHTALYWYRQSLGQGLEFLIYFQGNSAPDKSGLPSDRFSAERTGGSVSTLTIQRTQQEDSAVYLCASSLSLAGGQETQYFGPGTRLLVL.

This clone was observed a single time. V is TRBV5-4 and J is TRBJ2-7; D could derive from TRBD1 or TRBD2 (7 bases each). The V end was cut by 3 bases, the J end by 2 bases, with 15 bases between. Germline V gives CDR1 SGHNT, CDR2 YYREEE (reference sequence). The CDR3 length is 15 residues. This CDR3 is CASSWGGGPTYEQYF. The CDR3 DNA reads as TGTGCCAGCAGCTGGGGAGGGGGCCCTACCTACGAGCAGTACTTC.